Reported below is one T cell receptor beta chain. The sample is drawn from a study of blood T cell repertoires in COVID-19. Study-wide context: There were acute and convalescent COVID-19 samples, and they came from the United States, Italy and Spain.

Germline loops: CDR1 MDHEN, CDR2 SYDVKM. V lost 5 bases to trimming and J lost 0 bases, with 12 bases between them. CDR3 length: 15 residues. Adults between roughly 18 and 100 years of age took part from fewer than 30 US areas. Source study methods: Estimation of nucleated cell counts relied on the amplification of reference gene primers. Here immunoSEQ multiplex PCR was the method, and the copy in TCRdb shows in-frame clones only, minus some. V and J calls and clone size are given by that table; D and trimming were obtained from the DNA. The sample consists of 220,000 or so clones, about 86% of them appearing once.

The material sequenced was PBMCs or T cells enriched from blood (not recorded which). The chain employs TRBV28 and TRBJ2-3, with D unresolved. The receptor comes from a woman aged 45-60 years with acute COVID-19. The CDR3 DNA reads TGTGCCAGCAGTCTCACAGATACTAGCACAGATACGCAGTATTTT. Its translation: CASSLTDTSTDTQYF.